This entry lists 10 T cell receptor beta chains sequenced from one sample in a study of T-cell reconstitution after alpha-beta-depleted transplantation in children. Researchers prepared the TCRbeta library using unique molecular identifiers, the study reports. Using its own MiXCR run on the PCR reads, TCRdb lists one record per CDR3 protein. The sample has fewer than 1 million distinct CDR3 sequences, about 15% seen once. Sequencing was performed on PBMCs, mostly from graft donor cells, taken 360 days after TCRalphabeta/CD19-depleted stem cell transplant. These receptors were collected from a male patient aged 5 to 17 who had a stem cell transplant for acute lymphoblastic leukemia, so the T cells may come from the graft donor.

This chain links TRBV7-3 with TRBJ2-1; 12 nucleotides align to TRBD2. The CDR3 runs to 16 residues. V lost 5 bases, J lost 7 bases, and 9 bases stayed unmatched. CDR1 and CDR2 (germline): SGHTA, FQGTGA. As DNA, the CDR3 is TGTGCCAGCAGCGCATCTAGCGGGAGGGTGGGTAATGAGCAGTTCTTC. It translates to CASSASSGRVGNEQFF.

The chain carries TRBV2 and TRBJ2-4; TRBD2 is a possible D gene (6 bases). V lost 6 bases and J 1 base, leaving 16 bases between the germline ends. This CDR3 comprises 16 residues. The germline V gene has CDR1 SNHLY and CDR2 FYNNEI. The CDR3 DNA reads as TGTGCCAGCAGCTCCAGGGAGGCGGTGGCCAAAAACATTCAGTACTTC. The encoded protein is CASSSREAVAKNIQYF.

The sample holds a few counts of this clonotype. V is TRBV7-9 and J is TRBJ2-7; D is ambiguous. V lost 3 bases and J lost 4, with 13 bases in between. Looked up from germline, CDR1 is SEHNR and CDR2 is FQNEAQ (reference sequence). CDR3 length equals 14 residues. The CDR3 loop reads CASSFTTHSYEQYF. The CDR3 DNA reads TGTGCCAGCAGCTTCACAACTCACTCATACGAGCAGTACTTC.

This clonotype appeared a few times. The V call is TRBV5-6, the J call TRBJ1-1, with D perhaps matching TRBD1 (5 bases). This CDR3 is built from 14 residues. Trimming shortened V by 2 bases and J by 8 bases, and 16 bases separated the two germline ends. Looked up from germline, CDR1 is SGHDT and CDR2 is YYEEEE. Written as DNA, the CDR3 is TGTGCCAGCAGCTTAAACCCGTTGGGGCCGGAAGCTTTCTTT. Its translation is CASSLNPLGPEAFF.

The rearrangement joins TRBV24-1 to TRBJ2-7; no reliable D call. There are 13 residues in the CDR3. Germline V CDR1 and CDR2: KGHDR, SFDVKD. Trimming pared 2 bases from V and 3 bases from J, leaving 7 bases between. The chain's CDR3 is CATSDSGHYEQYF. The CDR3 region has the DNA TGTGCCACCAGTGATTCTGGCCACTACGAGCAGTACTTC.

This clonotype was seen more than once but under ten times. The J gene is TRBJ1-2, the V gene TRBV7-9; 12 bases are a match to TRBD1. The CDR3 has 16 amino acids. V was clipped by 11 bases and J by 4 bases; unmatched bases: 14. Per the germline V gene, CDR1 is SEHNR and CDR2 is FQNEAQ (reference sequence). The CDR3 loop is CAVFRDRGPGTYGYTF. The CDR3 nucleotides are TGTGCCGTCTTCCGGGACAGGGGGCCAGGAACCTATGGCTACACCTTC. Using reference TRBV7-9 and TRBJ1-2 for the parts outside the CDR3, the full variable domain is DTGVSQNPRHKITKRGQNVTFRCDPISEHNRLYWYRQTLGQGPEFLTYFQNEAQLEKSRLLSDRFSAERPKGSFSTLEIQRTEQGDSAMYLCAVFRDRGPGTYGYTFGSGTRLTVV.

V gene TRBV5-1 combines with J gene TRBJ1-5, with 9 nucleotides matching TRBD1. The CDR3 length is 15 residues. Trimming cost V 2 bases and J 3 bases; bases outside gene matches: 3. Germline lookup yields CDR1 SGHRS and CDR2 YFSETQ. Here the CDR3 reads CASSFGTGLNQPQHF. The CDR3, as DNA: TGCGCCAGCAGCTTTGGGACAGGGCTCAATCAGCCCCAGCATTTT. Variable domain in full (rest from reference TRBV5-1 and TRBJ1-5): KAGVTQTPRYLIKTRGQQVTLSCSPISGHRSVSWYQQTPGQGLQFLFEYFSETQRNKGNFPGRFSGRQFSNSRSEMNVSTLELGDSALYLCASSFGTGLNQPQHFGDGTRLSIL.

This CDR3 reads CATSDGGGTDTQYF. The CDR3 bases are TGTGCCACCAGTGACGGGGGCGGCACAGATACGCAGTATTTT. J is TRBJ2-3 and V is TRBV24-1, with D perhaps TRBD1 or TRBD2 (6 bases each). This CDR3 has 14 residues. Trimming pared 4 bases from V and 1 base from J, leaving 8 bases between. Germline CDR1 reads KGHDR; CDR2 reads SFDVKD.

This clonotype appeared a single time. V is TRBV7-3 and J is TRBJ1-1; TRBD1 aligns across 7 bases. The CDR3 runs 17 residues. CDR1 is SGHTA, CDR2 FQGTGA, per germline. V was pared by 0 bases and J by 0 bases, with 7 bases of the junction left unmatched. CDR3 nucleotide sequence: TGTGCCAGCAGCTTAACGGGGCGGGGACAGATGAACACTGAAGCTTTCTTT. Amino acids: CASSLTGRGQMNTEAFF. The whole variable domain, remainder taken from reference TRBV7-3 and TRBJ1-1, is GAGVSQTPSNKVTEKGKYVELRCDPISGHTALYWYRQSLGQGPEFLIYFQGTGAADDSGLPNDRFFAVRPEGSVSTLKIQRTERGDSAVYLCASSLTGRGQMNTEAFFGQGTRLTVV.

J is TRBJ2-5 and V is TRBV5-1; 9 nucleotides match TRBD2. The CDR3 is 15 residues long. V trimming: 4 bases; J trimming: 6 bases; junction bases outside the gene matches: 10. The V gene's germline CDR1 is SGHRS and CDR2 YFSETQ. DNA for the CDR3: TGCGCCAGCAGCAATCTTCCTAGCGGGAAAAAGACCCAGTACTTC. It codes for CASSNLPSGKKTQYF.